Shown below are 15 T cell receptor beta chains from a single sample sequenced in a study of blood T cell repertoires in COVID-19. Some clones are missing from TCRdb's copy, which holds only in-frame ones; the method was immunoSEQ multiplex PCR. Of 140,000 to 150,000 clones in the sample, approximately 80% were seen once. The sample consisted of peripheral blood. These TCRs come from a woman aged 55-70 years with acute or convalescent COVID-19.

In DNA form, the CDR3 reads TGTGCCAGCAGTTTACCCTCGCGTAGTCAGCCCCAGCATTTT. Amino acids: CASSLPSRSQPQHF. The genes are TRBV28 and TRBJ1-5; no definite D call. Trimming shortened V by 2 bases and J by 6 bases, and 11 bases separated the two germline ends. The CDR3 consists of 14 residues. Germline lookup yields CDR1 MDHEN and CDR2 SYDVKM.

This sequence joins TRBV5-5 and TRBJ2-2; maybe TRBD1 (6 bases). Trimming shortened V by 7 bases and J by 1 base, and 14 bases separated the two germline ends. This CDR3 region has 15 residues. Per the germline V gene, CDR1 is SGHKS and CDR2 is YYEKEE (reference sequence). The CDR3 DNA follows: TGTGCCAGCTCCCTCAGGGGAGAGAACACCGGGGAGCTGTTTTTT. The encoded protein is CASSLRGENTGELFF.

This chain joins TRBV27 and TRBJ2-7, with 9 bases matching TRBD2. The CDR3 runs 15 residues. The V gene end was trimmed by 5 bases and the J gene end by 4 bases; junction bases not matched to a gene: 9. CDR1 MNHEY and CDR2 SMNVEV come from the germline V gene (reference sequence). The CDR3: CASSKTGAGGYEQYF. Here the CDR3 DNA reads TGTGCCAGCAGTAAAACCGGAGCGGGAGGTTACGAGCAGTACTTC.

V and J are TRBV28 and TRBJ1-4; a weak D match, TRBD1 (5 bases). Germline V gene sequence: CDR1 MDHEN, CDR2 SYDVKM. Trimming took off 3 bases at V and 4 bases at J, with 12 bases between the two ends. This CDR3 spans 15 amino acids. The CDR3 loop is CASSFTGAGNEKLFF. The CDR3 region has the DNA TGTGCCAGCAGTTTTACTGGGGCTGGTAATGAAAAACTGTTTTTT.

The chain carries TRBV10-2 and TRBJ2-2; a weak D match, TRBD2 (7 bases). The germline V gene encodes CDR1 WSHSY and CDR2 SAAADI. V gave up 3 bases and J gave up 7 bases, with 15 bases separating them. CDR3 length: 15 residues. CDR3: CASSERGRAVGELFF. The CDR3 DNA sequence: TGCGCCAGCAGTGAAAGGGGGAGGGCCGTCGGGGAGCTGTTTTTT.

V usage is TRBV6-6 and J usage is TRBJ2-1; TRBD1 agrees at 7 bases. In germline, CDR1 is MNHNY, CDR2 SVGAGI (reference sequence). The CDR3 is made up of 18 amino acids. V gave up 5 bases and J gave up 4 bases; unmatched junction bases: 17. CDR3 DNA: TGTGCCAGCAGTCCCCCAAAGGGGGCAAGATTAAGGTACAATGAGCAGTTCTTC. Translation gives CASSPPKGARLRYNEQFF.

The CDR3 is CASSPRTRAMETQYF. The CDR3 nucleotides read TGTGCCAGCAGCCCCCGGACACGGGCGATGGAGACCCAGTACTTC. The J gene is TRBJ2-5, the V gene TRBV9; TRBD1 is a possible D gene (5 bases). There are 15 residues in the CDR3. Germline CDR1 is SGDLS and CDR2 is YYNGEE. V was cut by 4 bases and J by 5 bases, with 18 bases left in between.

The chain joins TRBV28 to TRBJ1-6; the D gene is possibly TRBD1 (6 bases). The CDR3 covers 13 residues. CDR1 MDHEN and CDR2 SYDVKM come from the germline V gene. V dropped 6 bases and J dropped 9 bases, with 12 bases sitting between them. The chain's CDR3 is CASRDQGISPLHF. DNA of the CDR3: TGTGCCAGCAGAGACCAGGGGATTTCACCCCTCCACTTT.

This clone appeared a few times. V usage is TRBV7-9 and J usage is TRBJ2-3, with D perhaps matching TRBD2 (5 bases). V lost 7 bases and J lost 2, with 10 bases in between. CDR3 length equals 13 residues. CDR1 SEHNR and CDR2 FQNEAQ come from the germline V gene (reference sequence). DNA for the CDR3: TGTGCCAGCATCGGACTCTACACAGATACGCAGTATTTT. Encoded protein: CASIGLYTDTQYF.

This clone has a handful of counts. The chain uses TRBV6-5 and TRBJ2-3, with D perhaps TRBD2 (6 bases). Germline-derived CDR1 and CDR2 are MNHEY and SVGAGI. This CDR3 comprises 13 residues. V was cut by 6 bases and J by 2 bases, with 9 bases left in between. CDR3 sequence (DNA): TGTGCCAGCAGCTTGGACTACACAGATACGCAGTATTTT. This encodes CASSLDYTDTQYF.

This chain joins TRBV28 and TRBJ2-7; 11 bases are shared with TRBD1. Per the germline V gene, CDR1 is MDHEN and CDR2 is SYDVKM. V lost 5 bases and J lost 5; bases outside the gene matches: 17. The CDR3 has 18 amino acids. The CDR3 is CASSPTIPGTGGFDEQYF. The CDR3 DNA reads as TGTGCCAGCAGTCCAACTATACCTGGGACAGGGGGTTTTGACGAGCAGTACTTC. Full variable domain (remainder filled in from reference TRBV28 and TRBJ2-7): DVKVTQSSRYLVKRTGEKVFLECVQDMDHENMFWYRQDPGLGLRLIYFSYDVKMKEKGDIPEGYSVSREKKERFSLILESASTNQTSMYLCASSPTIPGTGGFDEQYFGPGTRLTVT.

This clone is a singleton in its sample. V usage is TRBV5-5 and J usage is TRBJ2-1; 14 positions agree with TRBD2. The CDR3 loop spans 18 amino acids. Germline V gene lookup returns CDR1 SGHKS and CDR2 YYEKEE (reference sequence). The J segment lost 8 bases and the V segment lost 4 bases, leaving 14 bases of the junction unmatched. The CDR3 loop reads CASSPGLAGVRVVDEQFF. CDR3 DNA: TGTGCCAGCAGCCCGGGACTAGCGGGAGTTCGGGTCGTCGATGAGCAGTTCTTC.

The genes are TRBV5-1 and TRBJ1-3; D gene unclear. Trimming took off 0 bases at V and 2 bases at J, with 9 bases between the two ends. The CDR3 has 15 residues. CDR1 is SGHRS, CDR2 YFSETQ, per germline. CDR3 sequence: CASSLDVSAGNTIYF. As DNA, the CDR3 is TGCGCCAGCAGCTTGGATGTATCGGCTGGAAACACCATATATTTT.

The V call is TRBV6-1, the J call TRBJ1-1; a possible D gene is TRBD1 (6 bases). Trimming shortened V by 3 bases and J by 0 bases, and 11 bases separated the two germline ends. The CDR3 has 15 residues. Germline V gene sequence: CDR1 MNHNS, CDR2 SASEGT. This chain's CDR3 is CASSDLGHLNTEAFF. The CDR3 bases are TGTGCCAGCAGTGACCTGGGACACTTGAACACTGAAGCTTTCTTT.

CDR3: CASSLQQGTGNTIYF. The CDR3 nucleotides are TGTGCCAGCAGTTTACAACAGGGCACTGGAAACACCATATATTTT. The chain is built from TRBV27 and TRBJ1-3; D may be TRBD1 (6 bases). The CDR3 runs to 15 residues. Trimming took off 2 bases at V and 2 bases at J, with 10 bases between the two ends. Germline CDR1 reads MNHEY; CDR2 reads SMNVEV (reference sequence).